A single sample gave rise to the 17 T cell receptor beta chains below, sequenced in a study of neurological immune-mediated disorders. TCRdb processed the 5' RACE reads anew with MiXCR; each CDR3 protein has one entry. This table has some 22,000 distinct CDR3 sequences, 17% appearing once. Sequenced input: CD8+ T cells from blood. These receptors came from a woman aged 18-29 years with multiple sclerosis.

This clonotype was observed many times. This chain connects TRBV7-6 to TRBJ2-7, with D unclear. Germline CDR1 and CDR2: SGHVS and FNYEAQ. Between the trimmed V and J ends, which lost 0 bases and 2 bases, there was a span of 8 bases. This CDR3 is built from 14 residues. The CDR3 bases are TGTGCCAGCAGCTTAGCGCCCGGCACCTACGAGCAGTACTTC. Translated, it gives CASSLAPGTYEQYF.

In its sample, this clonotype was seen many times. The chain carries TRBV19 and TRBJ2-1; D could derive from TRBD1 or TRBD2 (5 bases each). Germline-derived CDR1 and CDR2 are LNHDA and SQIVND (reference sequence). With 11 bases removed from V and 8 bases from J, the gap between germline ends came to 19 bases. This CDR3 is built from 13 residues. For the CDR3, the DNA is TGTGCCGCCGCCGGGGCCGGAGGTTATGAGCAGTTCTTC. Amino acid sequence: CAAAGAGGYEQFF.

This clonotype was counted at least ten times. The chain is built from TRBV28 and TRBJ1-1; 9 bases are shared with TRBD1. V lost 4 bases, J lost 4 bases, and 10 bases stayed unmatched. The V gene's germline CDR1 is MDHEN and CDR2 SYDVKM. The CDR3 is 16 residues long. CDR3 protein: CASSSNDRGFGTEAFF. In DNA, the CDR3 is TGTGCCAGCAGTTCGAACGACAGGGGGTTCGGCACTGAAGCTTTCTTT.

In this sample, this clonotype turned up many times. The gene calls are TRBV29-1 and TRBJ2-5; D perhaps matches TRBD1 (6 bases). Trimming pared 6 bases from V and 2 bases from J, leaving 13 bases between. CDR3 length: 13 residues. Per the germline V gene, CDR1 is SQVTM and CDR2 is ANQGSEA. The CDR3 protein is CSVVGQLQETQYF. CDR3 nucleotides: TGCAGCGTCGTAGGACAGCTACAAGAGACCCAGTACTTC.

This clonotype was picked up a small number of times. In DNA form, the CDR3 reads TGCAGCGTTGATCGTCGGAGGCTCTCCTACAATGAGCAGTTCTTC. It codes for CSVDRRRLSYNEQFF. This rearrangement joins TRBV29-1 to TRBJ2-1; possible D gene TRBD2, 5 bases. The CDR3 loop spans 15 amino acids. Germline V CDR1 and CDR2: SQVTM, ANQGSEA. Between the trimmed V and J ends, which lost 3 bases and 0 bases, there was a span of 12 bases.

This clonotype was detected many times. The chain uses TRBV2 and TRBJ2-3, with 7 bases fitting TRBD2. In germline, CDR1 is SNHLY, CDR2 FYNNEI. Trimming took 8 bases from V and 2 from J; bases not matched to a gene: 10. CDR3 size: 15 residues. The CDR3 coding sequence is TGTGCCAGCCCGCCGACGGGGGGACCCACAGATACGCAGTATTTT. Translated: CASPPTGGPTDTQYF.

This clonotype has ten or more counts. This chain connects TRBV28 to TRBJ2-7, with D uncertain. The V end was cut by 1 base, the J end by 3 bases, with 10 bases between. The germline CDR1 and CDR2 sequences are MDHEN and SYDVKM. There are 14 residues in the CDR3. The CDR3 sequence is CASSLSVKGYEQYF. In DNA, the CDR3 is TGTGCCAGCAGTTTATCAGTTAAGGGCTACGAGCAGTACTTC.

The chain carries TRBV4-1 and TRBJ2-2, with D perhaps matching TRBD1 (5 bases). The V end lost 1 base, the J end lost 1 base, and 10 bases lay between the germline ends. The CDR3 sequence is 16 residues long. Germline CDR1 and CDR2: MGHRA and YSYEKL. CDR3: CASSQAFQGNTGELFF. CDR3 DNA: TGCGCCAGCAGCCAAGCCTTCCAGGGGAACACCGGGGAGCTGTTTTTT.

This clonotype is termed medium-sized. V usage is TRBV27 and J usage is TRBJ1-1, with 8 bases that match TRBD1. Trimming removed 4 bases from V and 3 bases from J; junction bases left unmatched: 13. This CDR3 region has 17 residues. Germline V lookup: CDR1 MNHEY, CDR2 SMNVEV (reference sequence). The CDR3 loop reads CASSSTSNTGGDTEAFF. The DNA for the CDR3 is TGTGCCAGCAGTTCCACCTCTAATACAGGGGGGGACACTGAAGCTTTCTTT.

With respect to this clonotype: This sequence may be a read error, since a much larger clone differs from it by one base. The J gene is TRBJ1-6, the V gene TRBV11-2; D gene unclear. Germline lookup yields CDR1 SGHAT and CDR2 FQNNGV. The CDR3 has 14 residues. The CDR3 here is CTSSFSRRDSPLHF. In nucleotides, the CDR3 is TGTACCAGCAGCTTTTCAAGGCGGGATTCACCCCTCCACTTT.

This clonotype has a single count. The genes are TRBV6-6 and TRBJ1-1; TRBD1 is a possible D gene (5 bases). This CDR3 spans 14 amino acids. CDR1 is MNHNY, CDR2 SVGAGI, per germline (reference sequence). Trimming took off 2 bases at V and 0 bases at J, with 7 bases between the two ends. This chain's CDR3 is CASSYGTVNTEAFF. As DNA, the CDR3 is TGTGCCAGCAGTTACGGGACGGTGAACACTGAAGCTTTCTTT.

The table lists this clonotype with many counts. The CDR3 region has the DNA TGTGCCAGCAGTCCCGGACTAGCGGGAGGCACCGGGGAGCTGTTTTTT. It encodes CASSPGLAGGTGELFF. This chain uses TRBV6-5 with TRBJ2-2; 14 bases line up with TRBD2. Germline CDR1 and CDR2: MNHEY and SVGAGI. The CDR3 is made up of 16 amino acids. J lost 4 bases, V lost 5 bases, and 3 bases had no gene match.

The J gene is TRBJ2-5, the V gene TRBV7-2; D is perhaps TRBD2 (5 bases). The V end was cut by 1 base, the J end by 1 base, with 7 bases between. CDR3 size: 14 residues. Germline-derived CDR1 and CDR2 are SGHTA and FQGNSA. CDR3 protein: CASSLGRAQETQYF. CDR3 in DNA: TGTGCCAGCAGCTTAGGGCGGGCCCAAGAGACCCAGTACTTC.

This clonotype has at least ten counts. The chain has TRBV10-2 and TRBJ1-1; D uncertain. Germline assignment: CDR1 WSHSY and CDR2 SAAADI. This CDR3 has 15 amino acids. The V gene lost 4 bases and the J gene lost 5 bases, with 17 bases spanning the gap. CDR3: CASSVWPDWRTEAFF. CDR3 coding DNA: TGCGCCAGCAGTGTTTGGCCGGACTGGAGAACTGAAGCTTTCTTT.

This clonotype showed up many times. The CDR3 DNA reads TGTGCCAGCAGCCCGGTCCGGACAGCGAACACCGGGGAGCTGTTTTTT. This sequence encodes CASSPVRTANTGELFF. The rearrangement links TRBV7-9 to TRBJ2-2, with D possibly being TRBD1 (6 bases). Germline lookup yields CDR1 SEHNR and CDR2 FQNEAQ (reference sequence). The CDR3 has 16 amino acids. V was clipped by 5 bases and J by 0 bases, with 13 bases between them.

This clonotype showed up many times. CDR3 in DNA: TGTGCCAGCAGCCCGGGACTAGCGCTGTACAATGAGCAGTTCTTC. Its protein is CASSPGLALYNEQFF. The V gene is TRBV14, the J gene TRBJ2-1; TRBD2 matches at 10 bases. The CDR3 is 15 residues long. The trim removed 4 bases at V and 4 bases at J, leaving 4 bases unmatched. Germline V lookup: CDR1 SGHDN, CDR2 FVKESK.

This clonotype appeared many times. This chain uses TRBV20-1 with TRBJ2-3, with D maybe TRBD2 (6 bases). The CDR3 is 15 amino acids. Trimming shortened V by 6 bases and J by 2 bases, and 18 bases separated the two germline ends. Germline V gene data show CDR1 as DFQATT and CDR2 as SNEGSKA (reference sequence). Here the CDR3 DNA reads TGCAGTGCGCCGGGACTTCTCGGATACACAGATACGCAGTATTTT. Protein product: CSAPGLLGYTDTQYF.